This T cell receptor beta chain derives from a study of vaccination and CD4 T cells after COVID-19. Study information: Convalescent donors totaled six males and four females, including two who were Hispanic.

Treatment defined: 10-day PBMC culture with coronavirus spike peptide pools or control peptides (ViraFEST assay). V was cut by 4 bases and J by 4 bases, with 11 bases left in between. The germline V gene encodes CDR1 MNHNS and CDR2 SASEGT. This CDR3 spans 13 amino acids. The Oncomine TCR Beta short-read assay was what sequenced the DNA obtained from cultured CD4+ T cells. TCRdb processed the PCR reads anew with MiXCR; each CDR3 protein has one entry. The data show some 3,000 distinct CDR3 sequences, over 75% seen once. For this clonotype: Its antigen remains unknown.

General study findings and limits: Convalescent patients had a median approximately 90% of reactive clones appearing only post-vaccination. Median reactive clonotypes, those recognizing SARS-CoV-2, rose from around 21 to 38, not significantly.

This chain uses TRBV6-1 with TRBJ2-7; the D gene is possibly TRBD1 (6 bases). The sample comprised CD4+ T cells from blood, cultured in vitro. This TCR was sampled from a human donor who had recovered from COVID-19. The DNA for the CDR3 is TGTGCCAGCAGTGCAGGGGCGATATACGAGCAGTACTTC. Translation gives CASSAGAIYEQYF.